The 25 T cell receptor beta chains reported below all come from one sample, sequenced in a study of T cells after yellow fever vaccination. Using its own MiXCR run on the 5' RACE reads, TCRdb lists one record per CDR3 protein. Among roughly 300,000 distinct CDR3 sequences listed, roughly 8.6% were seen once. This specimen was PBMCs, taken roughly 45 days after the first yellow fever vaccination. The receptors shown here come from a man between 18 and 29 years old who received the YFV17D yellow fever vaccine.

In its sample, this clonotype was seen a few times. The chain recombines TRBV5-1 with TRBJ2-1; D not resolved. CDR1 is SGHRS, CDR2 YFSETQ, per germline. CDR3 length: 13 amino acids. Trimming cost V 4 bases and J 3 bases, with 8 bases left between them. In nucleotides, the CDR3 is TGCGCCAGCAGCCCCCCTGGCTACAATGAGCAGTTCTTC. Translation gives CASSPPGYNEQFF.

This clonotype was picked up a small number of times. The V gene is TRBV5-1, the J gene TRBJ2-5; perhaps TRBD2 as D (6 bases). This CDR3 region has 19 residues. The V gene lost 0 bases and the J gene lost 2 bases, with 23 bases spanning the gap. Germline V gene sequence: CDR1 SGHRS, CDR2 YFSETQ. The CDR3 loop is CASSLALTLAEPFQETQYF. Here the CDR3 DNA reads TGCGCCAGCAGCTTGGCCCTAACGTTAGCGGAACCATTTCAAGAGACCCAGTACTTC.

The chain is built from TRBV14 and TRBJ2-7; D uncertain. Germline lookup yields CDR1 SGHDN and CDR2 FVKESK. This CDR3 has 16 residues. Between the trimmed V and J ends, which lost 1 base and 0 bases, there was a span of 13 bases. CDR3: CASSQGAPGYSYEQYF. For the CDR3, the DNA is TGTGCCAGCAGCCAAGGGGCCCCGGGTTACTCCTACGAGCAGTACTTC.

This clonotype was seen only a few times. The rearrangement joins TRBV29-1 to TRBJ2-3; 10 nucleotides line up with TRBD1. The CDR3 has 14 residues. Germline V gene lookup returns CDR1 SQVTM and CDR2 ANQGSEA. With 6 bases clipped from V and 4 bases from J, the junction kept 7 bases outside the gene matches. The CDR3 protein is CSVAGTGAPDTQYF. As DNA, the CDR3 is TGCAGCGTCGCCGGGACAGGGGCCCCAGATACGCAGTATTTT.

This clonotype was recorded a few times. The gene calls are TRBV15 and TRBJ2-6; TRBD1 matches 8 bases. This CDR3 is built from 16 residues. The V gene's germline CDR1 is LNHNV and CDR2 YYDKDF (reference sequence). Trimming removed 6 bases from V and 0 bases from J; junction bases left unmatched: 4. Here the CDR3 reads CATSRDRPSGANVLTF. Here the CDR3 DNA reads TGTGCCACCAGTCGGGACAGGCCCTCTGGGGCCAACGTCCTGACTTTC.

This sequence joins TRBV27 and TRBJ1-5, with D hard to call. Germline V gene sequence: CDR1 MNHEY, CDR2 SMNVEV (reference sequence). Trimming stripped 7 bases from V and 0 bases from J, with 10 bases between. The CDR3 spans 14 residues. Here the CDR3 DNA reads TGTGCCAGCAAACAGATTTATAGCAATCAGCCCCAGCATTTT. Translation: CASKQIYSNQPQHF.

This clonotype has only a few counts. V is TRBV20-1 and J is TRBJ1-2; D call uncertain. This CDR3 comprises 11 residues. Per germline, CDR1 DFQATT and CDR2 SNEGSKA (reference sequence). V was pared by 4 bases and J by 2 bases, with 5 bases between. The CDR3 spells CSAMQNYGYTF. CDR3 in DNA: TGCAGTGCTATGCAGAACTATGGCTACACCTTC.

This clonotype has ten or more counts. The chain carries TRBV7-2 and TRBJ1-3; D not certain. Germline lookup yields CDR1 SGHTA and CDR2 FQGNSA. This CDR3 is built from 13 residues. The V end lost 1 base, the J end lost 4 bases, and 5 bases lay between the germline ends. The CDR3 here is CASSLVSGNTIYF. As DNA, the CDR3 is TGTGCCAGCAGCTTAGTGTCGGGAAACACCATATATTTT.

The chain combines TRBV6-2 or TRBV6-3 with TRBJ2-7; D gene ambiguous. The CDR3 is made up of 12 amino acids. Germline V lookup: CDR1 MNHEY, CDR2 SVGEGT. V lost 5 bases to trimming and J lost 4 bases, with 9 bases between them. The CDR3 is CASSQGAYEQYV. Here the CDR3 DNA reads TGTGCCAGCAGTCAAGGAGCTTACGAGCAGTACGTC.

The chain uses TRBV7-3 and TRBJ2-1; 14 bases are shared with TRBD2. Germline V gives CDR1 SGHTA, CDR2 FQGTGA. The trim removed 5 bases at V and 5 bases at J, leaving 2 bases unmatched. CDR3 length equals 15 residues. In nucleotides, the CDR3 is TGTGCCAGCAGCCAGGGACTAGCGGGGGACAATGAGCAGTTCTTC. Protein sequence: CASSQGLAGDNEQFF.

This chain uses TRBV20-1 with TRBJ2-7; tentative D call: TRBD2 (5 bases). The CDR3 has 17 residues. Germline CDR1 reads DFQATT; CDR2 reads SNEGSKA (reference sequence). V lost 0 bases, J lost 3 bases, and 21 bases lay in between. CDR3 sequence reads: CSAREGPPSFGNYEQYF. The CDR3 bases are TGCAGTGCTAGAGAAGGCCCACCAAGTTTCGGGAACTACGAGCAGTACTTC.

This clonotype was counted only a few times. V gene TRBV20-1 combines with J gene TRBJ1-1; unclear D gene. Germline V gene data show CDR1 as DFQATT and CDR2 as SNEGSKA (reference sequence). Deletions cut 3 bases from V and 0 bases from J, with 17 bases between. The CDR3 sequence is 16 residues long. The CDR3 DNA is TGCAGTGCTAGCCCCATAGGCCCATTCCTGAACACTGAAGCTTTCTTT. Translating gives CSASPIGPFLNTEAFF.

Only a few counts were recorded for this clonotype. The chain has TRBV18 and TRBJ2-7; a possible D gene is TRBD1 (5 bases). Germline V gene sequence: CDR1 KGHSH, CDR2 LQKENI. The CDR3 is 16 amino acids. Trimming shortened V by 0 bases and J by 6 bases, and 18 bases separated the two germline ends. For the CDR3, the DNA is TGTGCCAGCTCACCACCGGAGTATTCCAGGGCTGGCGAGCAGTACTTC. Translation: CASSPPEYSRAGEQYF.

The genes are TRBV29-1 and TRBJ2-4; 11 bases map to TRBD1. The CDR3 totals 14 residues. The germline V gene has CDR1 SQVTM and CDR2 ANQGSEA. The V gene end was trimmed by 6 bases and the J gene end by 8 bases; junction bases not matched to a gene: 9. The CDR3 protein is CSVGPPGQGDIQYF. The DNA of the CDR3 is TGCAGCGTGGGACCCCCGGGACAGGGGGACATTCAGTACTTC.

V usage is TRBV20-1 and J usage is TRBJ1-1; D might be TRBD1 (6 bases). Germline V gene lookup returns CDR1 DFQATT and CDR2 SNEGSKA (reference sequence). This CDR3 contains 15 residues. V lost 0 bases and J lost 5, with 16 bases in between. For the CDR3, the DNA is TGCAGTGCTAGAGATCTCAGGGGCGGTGGGACTGAAGCTTTCTTT. Translated: CSARDLRGGGTEAFF.

This clonotype appeared a few times. This sequence joins TRBV30 and TRBJ2-1; D is possibly TRBD2 (5 bases). Germline V gene lookup returns CDR1 GTSNPN and CDR2 SVGIG (reference sequence). CDR3 length: 13 residues. V lost 3 bases and J 1 base, leaving 7 bases between the germline ends. The DNA for the CDR3 is TGTGCCTGGAGCGGGGTGTCCTACAATGAGCAGTTCTTC. It yields the protein CAWSGVSYNEQFF.

The rearrangement joins TRBV4-3 to TRBJ2-3; the match to TRBD2 covers 11 bases. This CDR3 is built from 17 residues. The junction had 6 bases not matched to a gene; V was cut back by 3 bases and J by 1 base. Germline-derived CDR1 and CDR2 are LGHNA and YSLEER. CDR3 nucleotide sequence: TGCGCCAGCAGCCATATCCCACTAGCGGGGGGCACAGATACGCAGTATTTT. Translating gives CASSHIPLAGGTDTQYF.

This chain joins TRBV29-1 and TRBJ1-1; tentative D call: TRBD1 (5 bases). V was shortened by 3 bases and J by 1 base, with 15 bases between the two germline ends. The CDR3 runs to 15 residues. Germline-derived CDR1 and CDR2 are SQVTM and ANQGSEA. The CDR3 spells CSVDLRGLENTEAFF. The CDR3 DNA reads TGCAGCGTTGATCTTAGGGGCCTCGAGAACACTGAAGCTTTCTTT.

There are a few counts of this clonotype. The chain uses TRBV12-3 or TRBV12-4 and TRBJ2-1, with TRBD1 matching 7 bases. V lost 7 bases and J lost 5; bases outside the gene matches: 11. CDR3 size: 15 residues. DNA for the CDR3: TGTGCCAGCACCCTACCGGGGACAGTGAACAATGAGCAGTTCTTC. Amino acids: CASTLPGTVNNEQFF.

In this sample, this clonotype turned up a few times. V and J are TRBV6-2 or TRBV6-3 and TRBJ1-1; TRBD1 agrees at 7 bases. V was pared by 7 bases and J by 1 base, with 3 bases of the junction left unmatched. CDR1 and CDR2 from the germline V gene are MNHEY and SVGEGT. The CDR3 spans 13 residues. The CDR3 DNA sequence: TGTGCCAGCACGACAGGGAGGAACACTGAAGCTTTCTTT. Protein product: CASTTGRNTEAFF.

The genes are TRBV7-9 and TRBJ2-7, with D unresolved. CDR1 and CDR2 (germline): SEHNR, FQNEAQ (reference sequence). Trimming stripped 4 bases from V and 0 bases from J, with 10 bases between. CDR3 length: 14 residues. The CDR3 spells CASSSSTASYEQYV. CDR3 DNA: TGTGCCAGCAGCTCGTCGACGGCCTCCTACGAGCAGTACGTC.

Only a few counts were recorded for this clonotype. The rearrangement links TRBV7-9 to TRBJ2-2, with D tentatively TRBD2 (6 bases). Trimming removed 5 bases at V and 2 bases at J, with 18 bases between. CDR3 length: 17 amino acids. From germline, CDR1 is SEHNR and CDR2 FQNEAQ (reference sequence). CDR3 sequence reads: CASSLGFLAKNTGELFF. Here the CDR3 DNA reads TGTGCCAGCAGCCTAGGGTTTCTAGCGAAAAACACCGGGGAGCTGTTTTTT.

The chain uses TRBV20-1 and TRBJ2-7; 7 nucleotides line up with TRBD2. The CDR3 totals 13 residues. Germline CDR1 is DFQATT and CDR2 is SNEGSKA (reference sequence). Trimming removed 4 bases from V and 2 bases from J; junction bases left unmatched: 5. CDR3 DNA: TGCAGTGCTATTTCTAGCGGTGCCTACGAGCAGTACTTC. This translates into CSAISSGAYEQYF.

This chain uses TRBV7-8 with TRBJ2-2; 15 nucleotides line up with TRBD2. CDR1 and CDR2 from the germline V gene are SGHVS and FQNEAQ. V lost 0 bases and J lost 6; bases outside the gene matches: 5. The CDR3 length is 18 residues. The CDR3 DNA sequence: TGTGCCAGCAGCTTAGCTGGACTAGCGGGGGGGCTCTCCGGGGAGCTGTTTTTT. It yields the protein CASSLAGLAGGLSGELFF.

This chain uses TRBV12-3 or TRBV12-4 with TRBJ2-2; D may be TRBD1 (5 bases). The V gene lost 4 bases and the J gene lost 8 bases, with 5 bases spanning the gap. The CDR3 covers 11 residues. DNA for the CDR3: TGTGCCAGCAGTTGGACAGGGGAGCTGTTTTTT. This translates into CASSWTGELFF.